The rows below give T cell receptor beta chains drawn from one sample of a study of cytomegalovirus exposure and HLA in healthy donors. Measured with immunoSEQ multiplex PCR; TCRdb has only the in-frame clones, and not every one. Here the sample spans more than 300,000 clones, 70% to 90% being singletons. Sequencing was performed on PBMCs. The receptor set was obtained from a woman aged 18-29 years in good health and CMV-seronegative. The conserved cysteine and the conserved F or W are not part of the CDR3 here.

v_gene: TRBV29-1
j_gene: TRBJ2-1
CDR3aa: SGVATSSYNEQF

v_gene: TRBV19
j_gene: TRBJ1-5
CDR3aa: ASSIEDTSNQPQH

v_gene: TRBV30
j_gene: TRBJ2-6
CDR3aa: AGEGVSGANVLT

v_gene: TRBV2
j_gene: TRBJ2-2
CDR3aa: ASAGDMAGELF

v_gene: TRBV29-1
j_gene: TRBJ2-6
CDR3aa: SVVFSGANVLT

v_gene: TRBV9
j_gene: TRBJ2-7
CDR3aa: ASSTDHGQSSSYEQY

v_gene: TRBV4-1
j_gene: TRBJ1-5
CDR3aa: ASSQDPRQPQH

v_gene: TRBV21-1
j_gene: TRBJ2-3
CDR3aa: ASRLGTSGNKGTDTQY

v_gene: TRBV27
j_gene: TRBJ2-2
CDR3aa: ASRPGLLTGELF

v_gene: TRBV28
j_gene: TRBJ2-5
CDR3aa: ASILDSMGETQY

v_gene: TRBV6-1
j_gene: TRBJ2-7
CDR3aa: ASSEIGLGLAGYSYEQY

v_gene: TRBV7-2
j_gene: TRBJ2-7
CDR3aa: ASSQTQGKVF

v_gene: TRBV4-1
j_gene: TRBJ1-1
CDR3aa: ASSQTGGNTEAF

v_gene: TRBV5-1
j_gene: TRBJ2-5
CDR3aa: ASSLAGSGGSQETQY

v_gene: TRBV14
j_gene: TRBJ2-1
CDR3aa: ASSQGGGSSYNEQF

v_gene: TRBV18
j_gene: TRBJ2-1
CDR3aa: ASSLTSGGTTEQF

v_gene: TRBV10-1
j_gene: TRBJ2-7
CDR3aa: ASSESRTGGIYEQY

v_gene: TRBV2
j_gene: TRBJ2-7
CDR3aa: ASNPSAGTYEQY

v_gene: TRBV25-1
j_gene: TRBJ1-6
CDR3aa: ASSDVRVRSPLH

v_gene: TRBV25-1
j_gene: TRBJ2-6
CDR3aa: ASSVPGAFNVLT

v_gene: TRBV28
j_gene: TRBJ2-7
CDR3aa: ASSTLTSGSYEQY

v_gene: TRBV6-5
j_gene: TRBJ1-2
CDR3aa: ASSYSLEGPDYGYT

v_gene: TRBV28
j_gene: TRBJ2-7
CDR3aa: ASSFLVVGSYEQY

v_gene: TRBV5-1
j_gene: TRBJ2-7
CDR3aa: ASSSGQVAYEQY

v_gene: TRBV6-5
j_gene: TRBJ2-3
CDR3aa: ASSYSGRGSLDTQY

v_gene: TRBV5-1
j_gene: TRBJ2-3
CDR3aa: ASSLEGGTDTQY